The clone carrying this TCR beta chain was recorded many times. Its matching antigen is unknown. For TCR beta, libraries came from iRepertoire HTBI primers and Arm-PCR of CDR3 regions. Via MiXCR, TCRdb re-called the multiplex PCR reads, giving one row per CDR3 protein. The data show roughly 530,000 distinct CDR3 sequences, roughly a sixth seen once. Per germline, CDR1 LGHDT and CDR2 YNNKEL (reference sequence). The CDR3 runs 16 residues. The V end was cut by 0 bases, the J end by 4 bases, with 15 bases between. These data are taken from a study of regulatory T cells in long-lasting Graves disease. Findings of the study overall: There were preferences for TRBV28, TRBJ1-2 and TRBJ2-5 in persistent disease.

Noted time point: newly diagnosed GD, antithyroid drugs for less than 3 months. Researchers made the TCR library from RNA that was extracted from PBMCs. In each case, Graves' disease was diagnosed per American Thyroid Association guidelines. These data were likewise used in another study, on T cells in Graves' hyperthyroidism and ophthalmopathy. From that study: Newly diagnosed patients aged 18 to 65 had hyperthyroidism of under 2 months' duration. With the HTBI primer set, the TCR CDR3 went through a first round of RT-PCR.

The sequence was collected from a woman aged 35 to 59 with Graves disease. The source was peripheral blood mononuclear cells (PBMCs), collected at new diagnosis, from a patient treated with antithyroid drugs. This chain uses TRBV3-1 with TRBJ1-2; D is perhaps TRBD1 (5 bases). The CDR3 sequence: CASSQDIPGRTYGYTF. The CDR3, as DNA: TGTGCCAGCAGCCAAGATATTCCAGGGCGGACCTATGGCTACACCTTC.